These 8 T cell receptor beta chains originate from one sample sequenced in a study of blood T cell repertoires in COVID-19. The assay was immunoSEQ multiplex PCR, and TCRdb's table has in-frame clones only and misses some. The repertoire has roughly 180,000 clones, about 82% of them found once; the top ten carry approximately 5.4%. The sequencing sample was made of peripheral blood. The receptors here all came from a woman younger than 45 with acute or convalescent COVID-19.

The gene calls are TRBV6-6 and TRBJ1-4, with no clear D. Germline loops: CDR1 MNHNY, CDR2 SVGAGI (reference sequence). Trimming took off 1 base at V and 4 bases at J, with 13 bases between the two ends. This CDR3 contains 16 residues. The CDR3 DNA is TGTGCCAGCAGTTACTTGGGCTCAGCAATTAATGAAAAACTGTTTTTT. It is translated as CASSYLGSAINEKLFF.

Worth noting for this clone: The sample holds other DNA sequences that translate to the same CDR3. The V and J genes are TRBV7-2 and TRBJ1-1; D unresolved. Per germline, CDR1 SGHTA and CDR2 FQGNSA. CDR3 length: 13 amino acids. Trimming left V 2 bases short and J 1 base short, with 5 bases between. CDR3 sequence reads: CASSLSGNTEAFF. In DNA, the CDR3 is TGTGCCAGCAGCTTATCAGGGAACACTGAAGCTTTCTTT.

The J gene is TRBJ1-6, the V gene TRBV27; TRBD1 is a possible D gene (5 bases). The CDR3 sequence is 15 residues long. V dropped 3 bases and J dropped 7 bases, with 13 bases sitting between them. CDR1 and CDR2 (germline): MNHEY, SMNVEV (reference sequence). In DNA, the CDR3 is TGTGCCAGCAGTTTGGGGCAGGGTGCGAATTCACCCCTCCACTTT. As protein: CASSLGQGANSPLHF.

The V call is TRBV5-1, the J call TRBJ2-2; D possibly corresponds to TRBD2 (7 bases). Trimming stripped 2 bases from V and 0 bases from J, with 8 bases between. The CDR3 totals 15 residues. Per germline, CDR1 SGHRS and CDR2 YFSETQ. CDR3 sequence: CASSLGGANTGELFF. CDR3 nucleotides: TGCGCCAGCAGCTTAGGGGGGGCGAACACCGGGGAGCTGTTTTTT.

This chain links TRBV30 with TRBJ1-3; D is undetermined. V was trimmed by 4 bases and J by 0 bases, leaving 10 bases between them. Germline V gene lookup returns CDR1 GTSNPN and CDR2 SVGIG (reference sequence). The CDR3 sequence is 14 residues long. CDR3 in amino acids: CAWTNTFSGNTIYF. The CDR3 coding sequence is TGTGCCTGGACCAACACCTTCTCTGGAAACACCATATATTTT.

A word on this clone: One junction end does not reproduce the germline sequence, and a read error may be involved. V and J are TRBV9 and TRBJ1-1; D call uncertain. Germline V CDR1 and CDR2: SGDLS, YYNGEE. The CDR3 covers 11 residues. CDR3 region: CASSARMGPIF. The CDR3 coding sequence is TGTGCCAGCAGCGCCCGTATGGGCCCTATTTTT.

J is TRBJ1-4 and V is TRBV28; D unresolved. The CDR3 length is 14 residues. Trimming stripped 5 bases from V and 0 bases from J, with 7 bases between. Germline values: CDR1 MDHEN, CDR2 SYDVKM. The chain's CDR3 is CASSQFATNEKLFF. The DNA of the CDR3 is TGTGCCAGCAGTCAATTTGCAACTAATGAAAAACTGTTTTTT. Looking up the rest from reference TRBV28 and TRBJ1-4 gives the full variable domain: DVKVTQSSRYLVKRTGEKVFLECVQDMDHENMFWYRQDPGLGLRLIYFSYDVKMKEKGDIPEGYSVSREKKERFSLILESASTNQTSMYLCASSQFATNEKLFFGSGTQLSVL.

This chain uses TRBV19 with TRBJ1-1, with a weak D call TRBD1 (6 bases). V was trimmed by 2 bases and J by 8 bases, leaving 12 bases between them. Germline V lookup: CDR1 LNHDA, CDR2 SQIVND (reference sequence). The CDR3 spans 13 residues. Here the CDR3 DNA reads TGTGCCAGTAGTATACGGGGGGGCTTGGAAGCTTTCTTT. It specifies CASSIRGGLEAFF.